A selection of T cell receptor beta chains follows, all from one sample in a study of blood T cell repertoires in COVID-19. Assay used: immunoSEQ multiplex PCR; TCRdb lists only in-frame clones, some missing. This repertoire shows roughly 70,000 clones, 82% found once; its top ten account for around 4.1%. The material sequenced was peripheral blood. The receptors shown here come from a woman aged 55-70 years with acute or convalescent COVID-19. Both conserved end residues are part of each CDR3. The order of the fields is D gene, clone size, J gene, V gene, CDR3 protein, CDR3 DNA. A D gene is named only where the DNA matches it firmly. The size entry is marked missing in some rows and otherwise reads once, few, many or a size class.

TRBD2,.,TRBJ2-3,TRBV7-3,CASSRSGGASGDTQYF,TGTGCCAGCAGCCGTAGCGGGGGAGCTTCGGGGGATACGCAGTATTTT
TRBD2,.,TRBJ2-1,TRBV18,CASSLAGPNNEQFF,TGTGCCAGCTCGCTAGCGGGACCTAACAATGAGCAGTTCTTC
.,.,TRBJ2-5,TRBV10-3,CAISELQQETQYF,TGTGCCATCAGTGAGCTTCAGCAAGAGACCCAGTACTTC
TRBD1,.,TRBJ2-7,TRBV16,CASSLQGAGYEQYF,TGTGCCAGCAGTCTACAGGGGGCCGGCTACGAGCAGTACTTC
.,once,TRBJ1-4,TRBV12-5,CASSGRNNEKLFF,TGTGCTAGTTCAGGGCGGAATAATGAAAAACTGTTTTTT
TRBD2,.,TRBJ2-1,TRBV9,CASSTTSTSGNVNEQFF,TGTGCCAGCAGCACGACCTCGACTAGCGGGAACGTAAATGAGCAGTTCTTC
TRBD2,.,TRBJ2-3,TRBV5-6,CASSSLVGLAGTDTQYF,TGTGCCAGCAGCTCGCTCGTCGGACTAGCGGGCACAGATACGCAGTATTTT
TRBD1,.,TRBJ2-5,TRBV4-2,CASSQGQGAQETQYF,TGTGCCAGCAGCCAGGGGCAGGGGGCCCAAGAGACCCAGTACTTC
.,.,TRBJ2-5,TRBV5-1,CASSLVAVEETQYF,TGCGCCAGCAGCTTGGTAGCGGTAGAAGAGACCCAGTACTTC
.,.,TRBJ1-1,TRBV7-9,CASSLDMNTEAFF,TGTGCCAGCAGCTTGGACATGAACACTGAAGCTTTCTTT
TRBD1,.,TRBJ1-1,TRBV3-1/TRBV3-2,CASSKGQGLTTEAFF,TGTGCCAGCAGCAAAGGACAGGGTTTGACCACTGAAGCTTTCTTT
.,.,TRBJ1-5,TRBV7-2,CASSFPGNQPQHF,TGTGCCAGCAGCTTCCCTGGCAATCAGCCCCAGCATTTT
.,.,TRBJ2-7,TRBV2,CASMIAASRDEQYF,TGTGCCAGCATGATCGCCGCCTCGCGGGACGAGCAGTACTTC
TRBD2,few,TRBJ2-3,TRBV5-1,CASSLVGREGLTDTQYF,TGCGCCAGCAGCTTGGTGGGGCGGGAGGGCCTGACAGATACGCAGTATTTT
TRBD2,.,TRBJ2-1,TRBV6-5,CASRGTLAGYNEQFF,TGTGCCAGCAGGGGGACACTAGCGGGATACAATGAGCAGTTCTTC
TRBD1,.,TRBJ1-1,TRBV6-5,CASSYRGLNTEAFF,TGTGCCAGCAGTTACAGGGGGCTGAACACTGAAGCTTTCTTT
.,.,TRBJ1-2,TRBV28,CASSLLSWGGNRQSYGYTF,TGTGCCAGCAGTTTATTATCATGGGGGGGGAATAGGCAGAGCTATGGCTACACCTTC
.,.,TRBJ2-7,TRBV27,CASTPRFPGGLSHEQYF,TGTGCCAGCACCCCTCGATTCCCCGGGGGGCTCTCCCACGAGCAGTACTTC